A single sample is the source of the 30 T cell receptor beta chains below, sequenced in a study of cytomegalovirus exposure and HLA in healthy donors. PCR amplification relied on 60 Vbeta primers (plus 13 Jbeta primers). Data came from immunoSEQ multiplex PCR; TCRdb stores just in-frame clones and leaves some out. The repertoire has around 170,000 clones, approximately 88% of them found once; the top ten carry more than 0.35%. Sequencing used PBMCs. The source of these receptors is a boy aged 2 to 10 in good health and CMV-seronegative.

Written as DNA, the CDR3 is TGTGCCAGCAGCCTGCCTCAGAATGGCTACACCTTC. Amino acids: CASSLPQNGYTF. J is TRBJ1-2 and V is TRBV7-9, with unresolved D. The germline V gene encodes CDR1 SEHNR and CDR2 FQNEAQ (reference sequence). Between the trimmed V and J ends, which lost 5 bases and 6 bases, there was a span of 10 bases. This CDR3 has 12 amino acids.

The chain combines TRBV5-1 with TRBJ2-3, with a weak D call TRBD2 (6 bases). Germline V CDR1 and CDR2: SGHRS, YFSETQ. The CDR3 is made up of 14 amino acids. V dropped 6 bases and J dropped 8 bases, with 19 bases sitting between them. This CDR3 reads CASNWGENRGTQYF. The CDR3, as DNA: TGCGCCAGCAACTGGGGGGAAAACAGAGGTACGCAGTATTTT.

J is TRBJ1-2 and V is TRBV5-5; tentative D call: TRBD1 (5 bases). Between the trimmed V and J ends, which lost 0 bases and 5 bases, there was a span of 11 bases. The CDR3 consists of 14 residues. Germline-derived CDR1 and CDR2 are SGHKS and YYEKEE (reference sequence). The DNA of the CDR3 is TGTGCCAGCAGCTTGGCGTCTGCAGGGTATGGCTACACCTTC. Protein: CASSLASAGYGYTF. Full variable domain (remainder filled in from reference TRBV5-5 and TRBJ1-2): DAGVTQSPTHLIKTRGQQVTLRCSPISGHKSVSWYQQVLGQGPQFIFQYYEKEERGRGNFPDRFSARQFPNYSSELNVNALLLGDSALYLCASSLASAGYGYTFGSGTRLTVV.

The CDR3 reads CASSLPSGSETQYF. The CDR3 DNA is TGTGCCAGCAGTTTGCCTAGCGGGAGTGAGACCCAGTACTTC. The genes are TRBV28 and TRBJ2-5; 10 bases fit TRBD2. The CDR3 loop spans 14 amino acids. The ends lost 3 bases at V and 5 bases at J; junction bases unmatched: 3. The germline V gene encodes CDR1 MDHEN and CDR2 SYDVKM.

The V gene is TRBV6-1, the J gene TRBJ2-7, with 7 bases that match TRBD1. The CDR3 runs 15 residues. V dropped 6 bases and J dropped 0; count of bases not matched to a gene: 8. CDR1 and CDR2 from the germline V gene are MNHNS and SASEGT. The CDR3 sequence: CASRHPGQASYEQYF. CDR3 nucleotides: TGTGCCAGCAGGCACCCCGGACAGGCCTCCTACGAGCAGTACTTC.

This chain connects TRBV7-9 to TRBJ2-3; D perhaps matches TRBD1 (5 bases). Germline V gene lookup returns CDR1 SEHNR and CDR2 FQNEAQ (reference sequence). This CDR3 contains 14 residues. Here the CDR3 DNA reads TGTGTTGGAAGGGGAAGGGGAAGCACAGATACGCAGTATTTT. Its protein is CVGRGRGSTDTQYF.

The V gene is TRBV9, the J gene TRBJ1-1, with D possibly matching TRBD1 (5 bases). Germline CDR1 is SGDLS and CDR2 is YYNGEE. Trimming took 5 bases from V and 4 from J, leaving 18 bases between them. CDR3 size: 15 residues. CDR3: CASSDWAGLGTEAFF. CDR3 sequence (DNA): TGTGCCAGCAGTGATTGGGCAGGGCTGGGCACTGAAGCTTTCTTT. The variable domain in full, completed from reference TRBV9 and TRBJ1-1, reads DSGVTQTPKHLITATGQRVTLRCSPRSGDLSVYWYQQSLDQGLQFLIQYYNGEERAKGNILERFSAQQFPDLHSELNLSSLELGDSALYFCASSDWAGLGTEAFFGQGTRLTVV.

The gene calls are TRBV18 and TRBJ2-3; D gene ambiguous. Between the trimmed V and J ends, which lost 3 bases and 2 bases, there was a span of 6 bases. CDR3 length: 13 amino acids. The V gene's germline CDR1 is KGHSH and CDR2 LQKENI. Written as DNA, the CDR3 is TGTGCCAGCTCACCGCGCTACACAGATACGCAGTATTTT. Translation gives CASSPRYTDTQYF.

V gene TRBV5-6 combines with J gene TRBJ1-1, with D uncertain. The CDR3 is 13 amino acids. Looked up from germline, CDR1 is SGHDT and CDR2 is YYEEEE. V was trimmed by 2 bases and J by 0 bases, leaving 5 bases between them. The DNA of the CDR3 is TGTGCCAGCAGCTTTGGCCTGAACACTGAAGCTTTCTTT. Its protein product is CASSFGLNTEAFF.

This chain links TRBV5-1 with TRBJ1-6, with D possibly matching TRBD1 (6 bases). The CDR3 is 15 residues long. Trimming removed 0 bases from V and 7 bases from J, with 11 bases in between. Germline CDR1 is SGHRS and CDR2 is YFSETQ. The CDR3 spells CASSLAPGVNSPLHF. The CDR3 DNA reads as TGCGCCAGCAGCTTGGCCCCAGGGGTAAATTCACCCCTCCACTTT.

This chain joins TRBV11-1 and TRBJ2-7; 11 bases line up with TRBD2. Germline V gene data show CDR1 as SGHAT and CDR2 as FQDESV (reference sequence). This CDR3 has 16 amino acids. V lost 7 bases to trimming and J lost 1 base; unmatched junction nucleotides: 9. The CDR3 bases are TGTGCCAGCACCGATGCTAGACTAGCGGGGTCCTACGAGCAGTACTTC. It yields the protein CASTDARLAGSYEQYF.

The gene calls are TRBV15 and TRBJ2-3; D possibly corresponds to TRBD1 (5 bases). The CDR3 length is 15 residues. Germline loops: CDR1 LNHNV, CDR2 YYDKDF (reference sequence). V was pared by 4 bases and J by 0 bases, with 11 bases between. CDR3 amino acids: CATSKRQSSTDTQYF. The CDR3 DNA reads TGTGCCACCAGCAAACGACAGAGTAGCACAGATACGCAGTATTTT.

The rearrangement uses TRBV27 and TRBJ1-2; D perhaps matches TRBD1 (6 bases). Per the germline V gene, CDR1 is MNHEY and CDR2 is SMNVEV (reference sequence). Trimming stripped 7 bases from V and 2 bases from J, with 14 bases between. The CDR3 is 14 amino acids. CDR3 protein: CASNIDRRNYGYTF. Written as DNA, the CDR3 is TGTGCCAGCAATATAGACAGGAGGAACTATGGCTACACCTTC.

In its sample, this clone was seen once. This chain connects TRBV10-3 to TRBJ2-1; tentatively, D is TRBD2 (5 bases). Germline values: CDR1 ENHRY, CDR2 SYGVKD. CDR3 length: 15 amino acids. With 0 bases removed from V and 0 bases from J, the gap between germline ends came to 6 bases. CDR3 nucleotide sequence: TGTGCCATCAGTGAGTCGAGCGGCTCCTACAATGAGCAGTTCTTC. This encodes CAISESSGSYNEQFF.

V usage is TRBV5-1 and J usage is TRBJ2-7; TRBD2 aligns across 8 bases. The CDR3 runs to 15 residues. J lost 7 bases, V lost 2 bases, and 11 bases had no gene match. Germline V CDR1 and CDR2: SGHRS, YFSETQ. The CDR3 DNA follows: TGCGCCAGCAGCTTACGATCGGCGGGAGGAAGGGAGCAGTACTTC. It encodes CASSLRSAGGREQYF.

In this sample, this clone turned up a few times. V gene TRBV5-1 combines with J gene TRBJ2-7; tentative D call: TRBD1 (6 bases). The CDR3 is made up of 15 amino acids. Germline V CDR1 and CDR2: SGHRS, YFSETQ. Trimming took off 4 bases at V and 0 bases at J, with 14 bases between the two ends. DNA for the CDR3: TGCGCCAGCAGCCTAGGACAGTCCTCCTCCTACGAGCAGTACTTC. Translated: CASSLGQSSSYEQYF.

This clone was detected only a few times. The J gene is TRBJ2-7, the V gene TRBV10-2, with 9 bases that match TRBD2. Trimming took 6 bases from V and 0 from J; bases not matched to a gene: 6. The CDR3 spans 15 residues. CDR1 WSHSY and CDR2 SAAADI come from the germline V gene. The CDR3: CASRGLASSSYEQYF. The CDR3 DNA reads TGCGCCAGCAGAGGACTAGCGTCAAGCTCCTACGAGCAGTACTTC.

The V and J genes are TRBV7-9 and TRBJ2-2; tentative D call: TRBD1 (6 bases). CDR3 length: 15 residues. Trimming removed 1 base from V and 7 bases from J, with 13 bases in between. The germline V gene encodes CDR1 SEHNR and CDR2 FQNEAQ (reference sequence). Here the CDR3 DNA reads TGTGCCAGCAGCTTAGATAGACAGGCTGACGGGGAGCTGTTTTTT. Its protein is CASSLDRQADGELFF.

The chain employs TRBV4-1 and TRBJ2-5, with 8 bases aligning to TRBD1. Germline V CDR1 and CDR2: MGHRA, YSYEKL. Losses at the gene ends were 3 bases for V and 1 base for J; bases not matched to a gene: 7. The length of the CDR3 is 16 residues. The CDR3 region has the DNA TGCGCCAGCAGCCATTTCGACAGGGGCGCCCAAGAGACCCAGTACTTC. It translates to CASSHFDRGAQETQYF.

The chain carries TRBV4-2 and TRBJ2-7; 8 bases fit TRBD2. This CDR3 has 17 amino acids. Germline V gene sequence: CDR1 LGHNA, CDR2 YNFKEQ. Unmatched junction bases numbered 9, after V lost 0 bases and J lost 2 bases. This chain's CDR3 is CASSQEMSEREPYEQYF. The CDR3 DNA follows: TGTGCCAGCAGCCAAGAAATGTCCGAGCGGGAGCCCTACGAGCAGTACTTC.

The CDR3 DNA is TGTGCCAGCAGCCAGTCCAGGGACTATGGCTACACCTTC. As protein: CASSQSRDYGYTF. The V gene is TRBV7-9, the J gene TRBJ1-2; tentative D call: TRBD1 (5 bases). CDR3 length: 13 amino acids. In germline, CDR1 is SEHNR, CDR2 FQNEAQ (reference sequence). Trimming removed 5 bases from V and 3 bases from J, with 10 bases in between.

CDR3 region: CASSSPGTGGRGANVLTF. CDR3 coding DNA: TGTGCCAGCAGCTCACCCGGCACAGGGGGCCGTGGGGCCAACGTCCTGACTTTC. The chain recombines TRBV7-9 with TRBJ2-6; 9 bases line up with TRBD1. This CDR3 is built from 18 residues. From germline, CDR1 is SEHNR and CDR2 FQNEAQ (reference sequence). The V segment lost 4 bases and the J segment 3 bases; nucleotides outside the gene matches: 10. Complete variable domain (other parts from reference TRBV7-9 and TRBJ2-6): DTGVSQNPRHKITKRGQNVTFRCDPISEHNRLYWYRQTLGQGPEFLTYFQNEAQLEKSRLLSDRFSAERPKGSFSTLEIQRTEQGDSAMYLCASSSPGTGGRGANVLTFGAGSRLTVL.

The J gene is TRBJ2-3, the V gene TRBV7-6, with 7 bases matching TRBD1. Germline V gives CDR1 SGHVS, CDR2 FNYEAQ. The CDR3 spans 16 residues. V lost 1 base, J lost 4 bases, and 8 bases stayed unmatched. Here the CDR3 reads CASSLGAGGVADTQYF. CDR3 nucleotides: TGTGCCAGCAGCTTAGGAGCAGGGGGTGTCGCAGATACGCAGTATTTT.

This clone was recorded once. This rearrangement joins TRBV6-4 to TRBJ2-2; 8 nucleotides match TRBD2. V was clipped by 7 bases and J by 5 bases; unmatched bases: 12. The germline V gene has CDR1 MRHNA and CDR2 SNTAGT. This CDR3 spans 16 amino acids. The CDR3 sequence is CASTREAGGSTGELFF. DNA for the CDR3: TGTGCCAGCACCAGAGAGGCGGGAGGAAGTACCGGGGAGCTGTTTTTT.

The chain joins TRBV4-1 to TRBJ2-7, with 9 bases lining up with TRBD1. The CDR3 loop spans 14 amino acids. V lost 4 bases to trimming and J lost 5 bases; unmatched junction nucleotides: 6. CDR1 and CDR2 from the germline V gene are MGHRA and YSYEKL. The CDR3 DNA reads as TGCGCCAGCAGCCCCGGGACAGGGATCGACGAGCAGTACTTC. This codes for CASSPGTGIDEQYF.

The rearrangement links TRBV11-2 to TRBJ1-5; D is uncertain. V lost 7 bases, J lost 4 bases, and 8 bases lay in between. CDR3 length equals 12 residues. Germline V lookup: CDR1 SGHAT, CDR2 FQNNGV. CDR3 loop: CASTFVNQPQHF. In DNA form, the CDR3 reads TGTGCCAGCACCTTCGTTAATCAGCCCCAGCATTTT.

The chain combines TRBV2 with TRBJ2-5; D gene unclear. V gave up 3 bases and J gave up 5 bases, with 4 bases separating them. Per the germline V gene, CDR1 is SNHLY and CDR2 is FYNNEI. This CDR3 region has 11 residues. The CDR3 is CASSDGETQYF. CDR3 DNA: TGTGCCAGCAGTGACGGTGAGACCCAGTACTTC.

The genes are TRBV18 and TRBJ2-7, with D possibly matching TRBD1 (5 bases). Germline CDR1 KGHSH, CDR2 LQKENI. V lost 3 bases to trimming and J lost 5 bases, with 17 bases between them. The CDR3 is made up of 15 amino acids. The DNA for the CDR3 is TGTGCCAGCTCACCTGGCGACAGTCATTCCCACGAGCAGTACTTC. Encoded protein: CASSPGDSHSHEQYF.

The CDR3 region is CASSLLAGDGTDTQYF. CDR3 nucleotide sequence: TGTGCCAGCAGTTTACTAGCGGGAGATGGCACAGATACGCAGTATTTT. The chain carries TRBV27 and TRBJ2-3; TRBD2 aligns across 10 bases. CDR3 length: 16 amino acids. Germline V gene data show CDR1 as MNHEY and CDR2 as SMNVEV (reference sequence). J gave up 1 base and V 2 bases, and 3 bases lay outside the gene matches.

The V and J genes are TRBV6-1 and TRBJ2-7; 7 bases are shared with TRBD2. V trimming: 5 bases; J trimming: 3 bases; junction bases outside the gene matches: 7. Per germline, CDR1 MNHNS and CDR2 SASEGT. CDR3 size: 14 residues. The CDR3 region has the DNA TGTGCCAGCAGTCCTGGACTAGTGGGCTACGAGCAGTACTTC. Translating gives CASSPGLVGYEQYF.